A single sample is the source of the 12 T cell receptor beta chains below, sequenced in a study of preoperative IRX-2 immunotherapy in early breast cancer. Treatment described: preoperative locoregional IRX-2 cytokine immunotherapy. Clones were read by immunoSEQ multiplex PCR, and TCRdb kept only the in-frame ones, dropping some. The table lists under 6,000 clones, approximately 71% of them singletons, with roughly 15% in the top ten. The starting material was tumor tissue, obtained before IRX-2 immunotherapy. The receptors shown here come from a human donor with breast cancer.

As DNA, the CDR3 is TGTGCCAGCTCACCCAGGCAAGGCCTGACCGGGGAGCTGTTTTTT. Translating gives CASSPRQGLTGELFF. The J gene is TRBJ2-2, the V gene TRBV18; D is unresolved. The V end lost 3 bases, the J end lost 5 bases, and 13 bases lay between the germline ends. The CDR3 totals 15 residues. Germline CDR1 is KGHSH and CDR2 is LQKENI. Full variable domain (rest looked up from reference TRBV18 and TRBJ2-2): NAGVMQNPRHLVRRRGQEARLRCSPMKGHSHVYWYRQLPEEGLKFMVYLQKENIIDESGMPKERFSAEFPKEGPSILRIQQVVRGDSAAYFCASSPRQGLTGELFFGEGSRLTVL.

J is TRBJ2-7 and V is TRBV11-3; 8 bases are shared with TRBD2. Trimming took 6 bases from V and 1 from J; bases not matched to a gene: 5. Germline CDR1 SGHNT, CDR2 YENEEA. The CDR3 spans 14 residues. The chain's CDR3 is CASRPGTSSYEQYF. As DNA, the CDR3 is TGTGCCAGCAGACCCGGGACTAGTTCCTACGAGCAGTACTTC.

The J gene is TRBJ1-2, the V gene TRBV12-5, with 7 positions matching TRBD1. The CDR3 contains 14 residues. CDR1 and CDR2 from the germline V gene are LGHNT and FRNRAP. The DNA of the CDR3 is TGTGCCAGCAATACAGGGGACACTAACTATGGCTACACCTTC. This translates into CASNTGDTNYGYTF. The full variable domain, completed using reference TRBV12-5 and TRBJ1-2, is DARVTQTPRHKVTEMGQEVTMRCQPILGHNTVFWYRQTMMQGLELLAYFRNRAPLDDSGMPKDRFSAEMPDATLATLKIQPSEPRDSAVYFCASNTGDTNYGYTFGSGTRLTVV.

This rearrangement joins TRBV29-1 to TRBJ1-1; 11 bases map to TRBD1. This CDR3 contains 14 residues. CDR1 and CDR2 (germline): SQVTM, ANQGSEA. V dropped 4 bases and J dropped 6; count of bases not matched to a gene: 7. The CDR3 sequence is CSVAPRTGGPEAFF. The CDR3 DNA reads as TGCAGCGTTGCCCCCAGGACAGGGGGCCCTGAAGCTTTCTTT.

The chain has TRBV6-8 and TRBJ1-5; D remains unclear. V was pared by 1 base and J by 1 base, with 5 bases between. Germline CDR1 reads MNHGY; CDR2 reads SAAAGT. The CDR3 runs to 14 residues. Here the CDR3 reads CASSYLDSNQPQHF. For the CDR3, the DNA is TGTGCCAGCAGTTACTTAGACAGCAATCAGCCCCAGCATTTT.

Sample share makes this clone medium-sized. This chain connects TRBV6-8 to TRBJ2-7, with TRBD1 as a possible D gene (5 bases). Germline CDR1 and CDR2: MNHGY and SAAAGT. Trimming removed 2 bases at V and 3 bases at J, with 11 bases between. CDR3 size: 14 residues. CDR3 bases: TGTGCCAGCAGTTACCGAAGACAGTTCTACGAGCAGTACTTC. The encoded protein is CASSYRRQFYEQYF.

V usage is TRBV6-8 and J usage is TRBJ2-6, with D unclear. This CDR3 contains 13 residues. V was clipped by 7 bases and J by 0 bases, with 4 bases between them. Germline assignment: CDR1 MNHGY and CDR2 SAAAGT. The CDR3 here is CASKGSGANVLTF. The CDR3 DNA reads TGTGCCAGCAAGGGCTCTGGGGCCAACGTCCTGACTTTC.

The chain is built from TRBV6-8 and TRBJ1-2, with a possible D match to TRBD1 (6 bases). Germline lookup yields CDR1 MNHGY and CDR2 SAAAGT. This CDR3 comprises 15 residues. Trimming stripped 3 bases from V and 9 bases from J, with 20 bases between. The CDR3 loop reads CASSYLGASRSSYTF. CDR3 DNA: TGTGCCAGCAGTTATTTGGGGGCCTCAAGAAGCAGCTACACCTTC.

This clone was detected once. This chain connects TRBV19 to TRBJ2-3; D is ambiguous. Germline CDR1 LNHDA, CDR2 SQIVND (reference sequence). The CDR3 runs 12 residues. V was cut by 5 bases and J by 4 bases, with 7 bases left in between. For the CDR3, the DNA is TGTGCCAGTAGTCCGACCCCAGATACGCAGTATTTT. This translates into CASSPTPDTQYF. The full variable domain, in which reference TRBV19 and TRBJ2-3 provide the parts outside the CDR3, is DGGITQSPKYLFRKEGQNVTLSCEQNLNHDAMYWYRQDPGQGLRLIYYSQIVNDFQKGDIAEGYSVSREKKESFPLTVTSAQKNPTAFYLCASSPTPDTQYFGPGTRLTVL.

This rearrangement joins TRBV27 to TRBJ2-2, with TRBD2 identical over 12 bases. The CDR3 contains 15 residues. With V trimmed by 11 bases and J by 0 bases, 4 bases remained unmatched. The germline V gene has CDR1 MNHEY and CDR2 SMNVEV (reference sequence). The CDR3 is CAGRTSGANTGELFF. The CDR3 nucleotides read TGTGCCGGCCGGACTAGCGGGGCGAACACCGGGGAGCTGTTTTTT.

The table lists this clone with a count of one. V gene TRBV15 combines with J gene TRBJ1-1, with a weak D call TRBD1 (6 bases). Trimming stripped 3 bases from V and 5 bases from J, with 22 bases between. The CDR3 has 17 residues. Germline loops: CDR1 LNHNV, CDR2 YYDKDF (reference sequence). CDR3 region: CATSSPYGDMRGTEAFF. The CDR3, as DNA: TGTGCCACCAGCAGTCCATATGGGGACATGAGGGGGACTGAAGCTTTCTTT.

V usage is TRBV29-1 and J usage is TRBJ2-7; tentatively, D is TRBD1 or TRBD2 (5 bases each). Trimming removed 7 bases from V and 3 bases from J, with 22 bases in between. This CDR3 comprises 15 residues. The V gene's germline CDR1 is SQVTM and CDR2 ANQGSEA. The DNA of the CDR3 is TGCAGCGCCTCTACGTCCGGGGCAGGGAACTACGAGCAGTACTTC. Its translation is CSASTSGAGNYEQYF.